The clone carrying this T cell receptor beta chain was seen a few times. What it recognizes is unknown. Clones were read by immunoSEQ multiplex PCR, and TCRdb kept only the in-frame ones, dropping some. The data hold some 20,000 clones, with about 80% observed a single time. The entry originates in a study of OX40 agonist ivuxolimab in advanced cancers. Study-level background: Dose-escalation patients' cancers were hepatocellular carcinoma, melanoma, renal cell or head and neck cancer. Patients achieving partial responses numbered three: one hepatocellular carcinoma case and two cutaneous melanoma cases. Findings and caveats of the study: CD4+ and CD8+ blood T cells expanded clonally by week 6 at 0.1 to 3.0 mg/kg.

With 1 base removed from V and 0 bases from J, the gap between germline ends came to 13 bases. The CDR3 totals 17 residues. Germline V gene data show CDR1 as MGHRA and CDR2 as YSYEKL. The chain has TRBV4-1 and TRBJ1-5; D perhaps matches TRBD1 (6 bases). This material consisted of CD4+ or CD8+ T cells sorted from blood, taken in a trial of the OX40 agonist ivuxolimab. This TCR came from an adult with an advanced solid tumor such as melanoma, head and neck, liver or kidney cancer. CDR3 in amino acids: CASSQGRGGDSNQPQHF. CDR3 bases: TGCGCCAGCAGCCAAGGCAGGGGAGGGGATAGCAATCAGCCCCAGCATTTT.